This entry lists 17 T cell receptor beta chains sequenced from one sample in a study of PD-L1 blockade in urothelial cancer. Specified time point: pretreatment peripheral blood. Using immunoSEQ multiplex PCR, the repertoire was profiled, and TCRdb retains in-frame clones only, with some absent. Of 40,000 to 60,000 clones detected, about 80% appear once; the ten largest clones hold approximately 3%. Specimen: PBMCs, collected around atezolizumab (anti-PD-L1) treatment. The receptors come from a man in his 70s with urothelial cancer.

The rearrangement joins TRBV7-2 to TRBJ1-5, with 7 bases that match TRBD1. This CDR3 comprises 14 residues. Germline V CDR1 and CDR2: SGHTA, FQGNSA. V lost 5 bases, J lost 3 bases, and 4 bases stayed unmatched. The CDR3 region is CASSQDRSNQPQHF. In DNA form, the CDR3 reads TGTGCCAGCAGCCAGGACAGGTCCAATCAGCCCCAGCATTTT.

This chain uses TRBV2 with TRBJ1-2; 7 nucleotides align to TRBD1. CDR1 SNHLY and CDR2 FYNNEI come from the germline V gene. After removal of 4 bases from V and 3 bases from J, the junction contained 2 bases not matched to a gene. The CDR3 is 13 residues long. The CDR3 loop reads CASSGQGDYGYTF. The CDR3 DNA is TGTGCCAGCAGTGGACAGGGCGACTATGGCTACACCTTC.

This clone has a count of ten or more. The rearrangement uses TRBV6-1 and TRBJ2-7; 11 bases are a match to TRBD1. J lost 3 bases, V lost 3 bases, and 4 bases had no gene match. Germline V gene lookup returns CDR1 MNHNS and CDR2 SASEGT. The CDR3 has 15 amino acids. The CDR3 spells CASSEHGTGGYEQYF. The CDR3 DNA is TGTGCCAGCAGTGAGCACGGGACAGGGGGCTACGAGCAGTACTTC.

This clone has just a few counts. The rearrangement links TRBV18 to TRBJ1-5, with D unclear. V lost 3 bases and J lost 3, with 6 bases in between. The CDR3 contains 13 residues. Germline CDR1 KGHSH, CDR2 LQKENI. The DNA for the CDR3 is TGTGCCAGCTCACCTGGAGACAATCAGCCCCAGCATTTT. Residues: CASSPGDNQPQHF. The variable domain in full, completed from reference TRBV18 and TRBJ1-5, reads NAGVMQNPRHLVRRRGQEARLRCSPMKGHSHVYWYRQLPEEGLKFMVYLQKENIIDESGMPKERFSAEFPKEGPSILRIQQVVRGDSAAYFCASSPGDNQPQHFGDGTRLSIL.

The CDR3 DNA is TGTGCCTTGGGACTCTTCGTGGACGAGCAGTACTTC. This sequence encodes CALGLFVDEQYF. The V call is TRBV30, the J call TRBJ2-7, with D possibly TRBD2 on 6 matching bases. Germline V gene sequence: CDR1 GTSNPN, CDR2 SVGIG (reference sequence). V was pared by 7 bases and J by 5 bases, with 15 bases between. The CDR3 runs 12 residues.

The V call is TRBV5-1, the J call TRBJ2-7, with 9 bases matching TRBD1. Germline lookup yields CDR1 SGHRS and CDR2 YFSETQ. The CDR3 length is 15 residues. With 4 bases clipped from V and 6 bases from J, the junction kept 11 bases outside the gene matches. Written as DNA, the CDR3 is TGCGCCAGCAGCCAACAGGGGGCTGAGACCGGCGAGCAGTACTTC. It is translated as CASSQQGAETGEQYF.

J is TRBJ1-5 and V is TRBV7-9; TRBD1 might be the D (5 bases). This CDR3 has 15 residues. V was trimmed by 5 bases and J by 4 bases, leaving 15 bases between them. Germline V lookup: CDR1 SEHNR, CDR2 FQNEAQ (reference sequence). This chain's CDR3 is CASSGTLGPNQPQHF. The CDR3 DNA reads as TGTGCCAGCAGCGGCACTCTGGGGCCAAATCAGCCCCAGCATTTT.

The chain joins TRBV6-6 to TRBJ2-5; TRBD1 agrees at 11 bases. Germline V gene data show CDR1 as MNHNY and CDR2 as SVGAGI (reference sequence). The junction had 6 bases not matched to a gene; V was cut back by 5 bases and J by 4 bases. The CDR3 is 15 residues long. The CDR3 DNA reads TGTGCCAGCAGTCCCTCCGGGACAGGGGGAGAGACCCAGTACTTC. Protein: CASSPSGTGGETQYF.

This rearrangement joins TRBV7-9 to TRBJ2-5; D is perhaps TRBD2 (6 bases). V was cut by 6 bases and J by 7 bases, with 27 bases left in between. The V gene's germline CDR1 is SEHNR and CDR2 FQNEAQ (reference sequence). The CDR3 contains 17 residues. In nucleotides, the CDR3 is TGTGCCAGCAGTTTTTTCCCCCTTCGGGACTCATCCTCGACCCAGTACTTC. It codes for CASSFFPLRDSSSTQYF.

The V and J genes are TRBV28 and TRBJ2-7; 10 nucleotides agree with TRBD1. Germline CDR1 and CDR2: MDHEN and SYDVKM. The V gene end was trimmed by 4 bases and the J gene end by 6 bases; junction bases not matched to a gene: 12. CDR3 length equals 16 residues. The CDR3 DNA sequence: TGTGCCAGCAGTTCCATACGCGGGACAGGGGCCCGCGAGCAGTACTTC. It is translated as CASSSIRGTGAREQYF.

The chain joins TRBV18 to TRBJ1-6, with TRBD1 matching over 7 bases. CDR1 KGHSH and CDR2 LQKENI come from the germline V gene. The V segment lost 4 bases and the J segment 7 bases; nucleotides outside the gene matches: 7. The CDR3 is made up of 15 amino acids. In DNA form, the CDR3 reads TGTGCCAGCTCACTCAACCGGGACAGAAATTCACCCCTCCACTTT. Protein product: CASSLNRDRNSPLHF.

This sequence joins TRBV15 and TRBJ2-3; TRBD2 matches at 7 bases. The V segment lost 5 bases and the J segment 4 bases; nucleotides outside the gene matches: 6. The CDR3 spans 14 residues. The germline V gene encodes CDR1 LNHNV and CDR2 YYDKDF (reference sequence). CDR3 DNA sequence: TGTGCCACCAGCTCCCCCGGGGGGTCAGATACGCAGTATTTT. Residues: CATSSPGGSDTQYF.

This chain uses TRBV28 with TRBJ2-7; D gene unclear. Germline V gene lookup returns CDR1 MDHEN and CDR2 SYDVKM. Trimming took off 2 bases at V and 1 base at J, with 9 bases between the two ends. CDR3 size: 14 residues. The CDR3 bases are TGTGCCAGCAGTTTAGGCAGTGTTTCCTACGAGCAGTACTTC. Protein product: CASSLGSVSYEQYF.

The chain employs TRBV6-5 and TRBJ2-1, with unresolved D. Germline V gene lookup returns CDR1 MNHEY and CDR2 SVGAGI. V lost 6 bases to trimming and J lost 0 bases, with 12 bases between them. This CDR3 has 15 amino acids. The chain's CDR3 is CASSKDSRSYNEQFF. Here the CDR3 DNA reads TGTGCCAGCAGCAAAGACTCCCGCTCCTACAATGAGCAGTTCTTC.

The chain has TRBV27 and TRBJ2-2, with 8 bases matching TRBD2. With 6 bases clipped from V and 1 base from J, the junction kept 16 bases outside the gene matches. Germline values: CDR1 MNHEY, CDR2 SMNVEV (reference sequence). There are 19 residues in the CDR3. The DNA of the CDR3 is TGTGCCAGCAGCTACTCCGAACGACGGGGGGGCGTGAACACCGGGGAGCTGTTTTTT. Its translation is CASSYSERRGGVNTGELFF.

The chain couples TRBV7-9 to TRBJ1-6, with 7 positions matching TRBD1. The CDR3 spans 15 residues. The ends lost 5 bases at V and 7 bases at J; junction bases unmatched: 8. The germline CDR1 and CDR2 sequences are SEHNR and FQNEAQ (reference sequence). CDR3 bases: TGTGCCAGCAGCCGGCGGGACAGCGGAAATTCACCCCTCCACTTT. Its protein product is CASSRRDSGNSPLHF.

The chain has TRBV29-1 and TRBJ2-3, with TRBD2 as a possible D gene (6 bases). Germline lookup yields CDR1 SQVTM and CDR2 ANQGSEA. This CDR3 has 15 residues. Trimming left V 3 bases short and J 0 bases short, with 13 bases between. The CDR3 protein is CSVEGWAGSTDTQYF. The CDR3 nucleotides are TGCAGCGTTGAGGGTTGGGCGGGAAGCACAGATACGCAGTATTTT.